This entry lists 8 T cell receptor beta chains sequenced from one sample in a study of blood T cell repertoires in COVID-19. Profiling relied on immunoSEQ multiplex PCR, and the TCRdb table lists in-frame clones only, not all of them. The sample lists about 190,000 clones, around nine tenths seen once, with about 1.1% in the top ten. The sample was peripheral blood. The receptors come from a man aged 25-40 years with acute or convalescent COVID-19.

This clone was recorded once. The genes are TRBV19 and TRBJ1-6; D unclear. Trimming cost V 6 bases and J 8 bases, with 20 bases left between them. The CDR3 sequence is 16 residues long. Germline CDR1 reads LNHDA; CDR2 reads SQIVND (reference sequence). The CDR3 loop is CASSVGPRLTHSPLHF. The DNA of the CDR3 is TGTGCCAGTAGCGTCGGTCCGAGGCTAACCCATTCACCCCTCCACTTT. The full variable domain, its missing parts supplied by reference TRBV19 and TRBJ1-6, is DGGITQSPKYLFRKEGQNVTLSCEQNLNHDAMYWYRQDPGQGLRLIYYSQIVNDFQKGDIAEGYSVSREKKESFPLTVTSAQKNPTAFYLCASSVGPRLTHSPLHFGNGTRLTVT.

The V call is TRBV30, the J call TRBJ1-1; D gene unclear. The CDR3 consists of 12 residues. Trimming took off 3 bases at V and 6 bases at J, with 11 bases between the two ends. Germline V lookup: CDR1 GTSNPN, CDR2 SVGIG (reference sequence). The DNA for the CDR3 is TGTGCCTGGAGAAAGACACCCCCTGAAGCTTTCTTT. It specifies CAWRKTPPEAFF.

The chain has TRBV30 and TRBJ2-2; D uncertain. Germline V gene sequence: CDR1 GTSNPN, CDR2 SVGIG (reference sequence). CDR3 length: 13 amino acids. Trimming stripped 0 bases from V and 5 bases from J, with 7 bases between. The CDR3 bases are TGTGCCTGGAGTGTAACCAGGACCGGGGAGCTGTTTTTT. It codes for CAWSVTRTGELFF.

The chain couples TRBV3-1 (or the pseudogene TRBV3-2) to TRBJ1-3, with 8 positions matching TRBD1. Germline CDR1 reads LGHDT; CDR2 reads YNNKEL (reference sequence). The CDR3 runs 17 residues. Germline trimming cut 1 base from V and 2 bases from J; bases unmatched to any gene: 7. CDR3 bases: TGTGCCAGCAGCCAAGGGACAGGGTGGACGGCTGGAAACACCATATATTTT. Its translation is CASSQGTGWTAGNTIYF.

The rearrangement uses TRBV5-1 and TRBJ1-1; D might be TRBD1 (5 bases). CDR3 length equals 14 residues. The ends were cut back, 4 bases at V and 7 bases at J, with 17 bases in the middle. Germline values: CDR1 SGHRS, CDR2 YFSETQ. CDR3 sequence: CASSRSSGEDEAFF. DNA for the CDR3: TGCGCCAGCAGCCGGAGTTCGGGGGAGGATGAAGCTTTCTTT.

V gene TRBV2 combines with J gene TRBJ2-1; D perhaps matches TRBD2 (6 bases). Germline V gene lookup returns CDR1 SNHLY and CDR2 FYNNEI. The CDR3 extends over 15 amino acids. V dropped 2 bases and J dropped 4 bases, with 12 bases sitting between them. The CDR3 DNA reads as TGTGCCAGCAGTGAATGGGACTTTAGTTACAATGAGCAGTTCTTC. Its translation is CASSEWDFSYNEQFF. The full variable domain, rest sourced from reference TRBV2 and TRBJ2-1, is EPEVTQTPSHQVTQMGQEVILRCVPISNHLYFYWYRQILGQKVEFLVSFYNNEISEKSEIFDDQFSVERPDGSNFTLKIRSTKLEDSAMYFCASSEWDFSYNEQFFGPGTRLTVL.

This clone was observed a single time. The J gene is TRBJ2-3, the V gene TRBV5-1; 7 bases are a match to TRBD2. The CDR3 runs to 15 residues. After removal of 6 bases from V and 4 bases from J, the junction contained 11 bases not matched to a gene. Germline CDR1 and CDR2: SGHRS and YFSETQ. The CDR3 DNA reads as TGCGCCAGCACTAGTGGGAGGGCCGGTCCAGATACGCAGTATTTT. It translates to CASTSGRAGPDTQYF.

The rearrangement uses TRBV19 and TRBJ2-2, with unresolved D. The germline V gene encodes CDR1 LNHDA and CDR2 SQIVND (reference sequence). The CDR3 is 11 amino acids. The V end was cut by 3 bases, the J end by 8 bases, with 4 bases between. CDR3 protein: CASSMRGELFF. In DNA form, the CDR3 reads TGTGCCAGTAGTATGAGGGGGGAGCTGTTTTTT.